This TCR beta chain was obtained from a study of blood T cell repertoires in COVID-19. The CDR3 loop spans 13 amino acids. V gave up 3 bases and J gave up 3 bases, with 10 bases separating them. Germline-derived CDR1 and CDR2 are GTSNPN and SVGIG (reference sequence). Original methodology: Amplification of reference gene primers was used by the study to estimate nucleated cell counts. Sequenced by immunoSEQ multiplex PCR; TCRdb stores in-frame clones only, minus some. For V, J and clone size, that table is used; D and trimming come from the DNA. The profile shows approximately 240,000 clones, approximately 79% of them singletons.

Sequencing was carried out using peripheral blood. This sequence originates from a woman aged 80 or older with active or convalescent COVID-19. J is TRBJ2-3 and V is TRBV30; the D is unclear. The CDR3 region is CAWRISATDTQYF. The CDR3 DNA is TGTGCCTGGAGGATTTCAGCGACAGATACGCAGTATTTT. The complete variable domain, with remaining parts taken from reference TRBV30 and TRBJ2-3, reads SQTIHQWPATLVQPVGSPLSLECTVEGTSNPNLYWYRQAAGRGLQLLFYSVGIGQISSEVPQNLSASRPQDRQFILSSKKLLLSDSGFYLCAWRISATDTQYFGPGTRLTVL.